These 13 T cell receptor beta chains originate from one sample sequenced in a study of metastatic and nonmetastatic thyroid tumors. All patients were untreated before thyroid surgery. TCRdb re-analyzed the PCR reads through MiXCR. The data hold over 50,000 clones, with 25% to 30% observed a single time. Source material: blood. These receptors all come from a female donor with papillary thyroid cancer or a benign thyroid nodule (not recorded which). Some clones in this sample may be carry-over from other donors' samples.

The chain combines TRBV19 with TRBJ2-5; unclear D gene. Trimming cost V 4 bases and J 5 bases, with 8 bases left between them. This CDR3 spans 12 amino acids. Germline V gives CDR1 LNHDA, CDR2 SQIVND (reference sequence). The CDR3 is CASSRGKETQYF. Written as DNA, the CDR3 is TGTGCCAGTAGTAGGGGAAAGGAGACCCAGTACTTC.

This clone has a handful of counts. The V and J genes are TRBV5-1 and TRBJ1-2; 7 bases match TRBD1. CDR1 and CDR2 (germline): SGHRS, YFSETQ. This CDR3 has 14 residues. V was clipped by 4 bases and J by 4 bases; unmatched bases: 7. DNA of the CDR3: TGCGCCAGCAGCCCGGGGACAGCCGTCTATGGCTACACCTTC. It codes for CASSPGTAVYGYTF. Using reference TRBV5-1 and TRBJ1-2 for the parts outside the CDR3, the full variable domain is KAGVTQTPRYLIKTRGQQVTLSCSPISGHRSVSWYQQTPGQGLQFLFEYFSETQRNKGNFPGRFSGRQFSNSRSEMNVSTLELGDSALYLCASSPGTAVYGYTFGSGTRLTVV.

The chain couples TRBV11-1 to TRBJ2-7; possibly TRBD2 for D (6 bases). V lost 3 bases, J lost 0 bases, and 9 bases lay in between. Germline assignment: CDR1 SGHAT and CDR2 FQDESV (reference sequence). The CDR3 spans 14 residues. CDR3 DNA: TGTGCCAGCAGCTTTGTGGGGGGCTCCTACGAGCAGTACTTC. As protein: CASSFVGGSYEQYF.

V is TRBV20-1 and J is TRBJ2-7, with TRBD1 identical over 11 bases. V lost 6 bases, J lost 3 bases, and 13 bases stayed unmatched. The CDR3 covers 16 residues. The germline V gene encodes CDR1 DFQATT and CDR2 SNEGSKA (reference sequence). CDR3 sequence: CSAVGTGGNKYYEQYF. Here the CDR3 DNA reads TGCAGTGCCGTGGGGACAGGGGGAAATAAATACTACGAGCAGTACTTC.

J is TRBJ2-7 and V is TRBV7-2, with 7 bases matching TRBD2. This CDR3 region has 15 residues. Losses at the gene ends were 5 bases for V and 0 bases for J; bases not matched to a gene: 7. CDR1 is SGHTA and CDR2 is FQGNSA in the germline V gene. For the CDR3, the DNA is TGTGCCAGCAGCACAAGCGGGGCTGTCTCCTACGAGCAGTACTTC. It codes for CASSTSGAVSYEQYF.

The chain links TRBV5-1 to TRBJ1-1; maybe TRBD1 (5 bases). The CDR3 covers 16 residues. With 1 base removed from V and 0 bases from J, the gap between germline ends came to 13 bases. Per germline, CDR1 SGHRS and CDR2 YFSETQ. The CDR3 nucleotides read TGCGCCAGCAGCTTGTGGGGGGATACCTTGAACACTGAAGCTTTCTTT. This sequence encodes CASSLWGDTLNTEAFF.

Concerning this clone: Relative to the germline gene, one junction end is altered; a read error may explain this. The chain couples TRBV18 to TRBJ2-1, with D possibly being TRBD2 (5 bases). CDR3 size: 16 residues. Germline V gives CDR1 KGHSH, CDR2 LQKENI. The CDR3 reads CASSPRGQSSYNDQFF. The CDR3 region has the DNA TGTGCCAGCTCACCAAGAGGGCAGAGCTCCTACAATGATCAGTTCTTC. The variable domain in full, with the rest retrieved from reference TRBV18 and TRBJ2-1, is NAGVMQNPRHLVRRRGQEARLRCSPMKGHSHVYWYRQLPEEGLKFMVYLQKENIIDESGMPKERFSAEFPKEGPSILRIQQVVRGDSAAYFCASSPRGQSSYNDQFFGPGTRLTVL.

Judged by abundance, this clone is medium-sized. This chain uses TRBV19 with TRBJ2-3; 9 nucleotides match TRBD1. This CDR3 region has 15 residues. J lost 6 bases, V lost 3 bases, and 7 bases had no gene match. Germline values: CDR1 LNHDA, CDR2 SQIVND (reference sequence). This chain's CDR3 is CASSMDRGMDDTQYF. The DNA for the CDR3 is TGTGCCAGTAGTATGGACAGGGGAATGGACGATACGCAGTATTTT.

V is TRBV7-8 and J is TRBJ1-2; possible D gene TRBD1, 5 bases. V was clipped by 8 bases and J by 6 bases, with 16 bases between them. CDR1 is SGHVS, CDR2 FQNEAQ, per germline. The CDR3 loop spans 13 amino acids. This CDR3 reads CASSPGVSDGYTF. CDR3 nucleotides: TGTGCCAGCTCCCCGGGGGTATCCGATGGCTACACCTTC.

The gene calls are TRBV20-1 and TRBJ1-4; D gene unclear. V lost 0 bases to trimming and J lost 3 bases, with 17 bases between them. Germline CDR1 DFQATT, CDR2 SNEGSKA (reference sequence). The CDR3 is 17 residues long. The CDR3 DNA reads as TGCAGTGCTAGAGATCTTAGGGCTAAGACGGCTAATGAAAAACTGTTTTTT. Translating it yields CSARDLRAKTANEKLFF.

The chain recombines TRBV5-1 with TRBJ2-7; TRBD1 agrees at 8 bases. The CDR3 runs 15 residues. The germline gives CDR1 SGHRS, CDR2 YFSETQ. The V gene end was trimmed by 4 bases and the J gene end by 3 bases; junction bases not matched to a gene: 9. CDR3: CASSPGQEGVYEQYF. As DNA, the CDR3 is TGCGCCAGCAGCCCGGGACAGGAGGGGGTCTACGAGCAGTACTTC.

The chain is built from TRBV7-2 and TRBJ2-2, with D tentatively TRBD1 (5 bases). CDR3 length: 13 residues. The V and J ends lost 8 bases and 3 bases respectively, with 10 bases between them. Germline assignment: CDR1 SGHTA and CDR2 FQGNSA. CDR3 nucleotides: TGTGCCAGCGGACACGGGTACACCGGGGAGCTGTTTTTT. Encoded protein: CASGHGYTGELFF.

J is TRBJ2-1 and V is TRBV19; TRBD2 aligns across 9 bases. Losses at the gene ends were 3 bases for V and 1 base for J; bases not matched to a gene: 4. Germline assignment: CDR1 LNHDA and CDR2 SQIVND (reference sequence). The CDR3 is 16 amino acids. CDR3 in amino acids: CASSIETSGSYNEQFF. In nucleotides, the CDR3 is TGTGCCAGTAGTATCGAAACTAGCGGGTCCTACAATGAGCAGTTCTTC.